The present T cell receptor beta chain was sequenced within a study of beta chain features in type 1 diabetes. Across the whole study: Sorted cells from all samples, numbering roughly 100,000,000, were examined.

The authors reverse transcribed all of the isolated RNA, so sequencing captured expressed TCRB transcripts. Repertoires were generated with immunoSEQ multiplex PCR, while TCRdb's copy carries only in-frame clones and drops some. The sample has 130,000 to 150,000 clones; more than 9% are singletons. Germline assignment: CDR1 SGHRS and CDR2 YFSETQ. The CDR3 consists of 16 residues. V shed 3 bases and J 2 bases; nucleotides not matched to a gene: 8. The gene calls are TRBV5-1 and TRBJ2-5, with 9 positions matching TRBD2. The specimen was naive CD4+ T cells from blood. The TCR was taken from a man between 18 and 35 years old in good health. The CDR3: CASSSLAGAFQETQYF. The CDR3 nucleotides are TGCGCCAGCAGCTCCTTAGCGGGGGCCTTTCAAGAGACCCAGTACTTC.